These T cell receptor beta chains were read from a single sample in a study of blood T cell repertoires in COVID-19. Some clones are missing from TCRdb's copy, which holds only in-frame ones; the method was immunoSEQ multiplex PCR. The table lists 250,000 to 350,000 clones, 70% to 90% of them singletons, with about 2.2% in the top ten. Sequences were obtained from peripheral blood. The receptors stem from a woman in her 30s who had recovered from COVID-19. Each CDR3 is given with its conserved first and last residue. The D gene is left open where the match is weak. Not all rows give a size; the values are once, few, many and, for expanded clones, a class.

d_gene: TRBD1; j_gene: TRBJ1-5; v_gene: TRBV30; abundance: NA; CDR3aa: CAWDRGSQPQHF; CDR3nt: TGTGCCTGGGACAGGGGGAGCCAGCCCCAGCATTTT
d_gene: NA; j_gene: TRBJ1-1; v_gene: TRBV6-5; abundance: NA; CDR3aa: CASTRTILNTEAFF; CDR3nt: TGTGCCAGCACCAGGACAATTTTGAACACTGAAGCTTTCTTT
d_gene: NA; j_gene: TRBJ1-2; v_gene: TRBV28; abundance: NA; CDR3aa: CASSSLGRLGYGYTF; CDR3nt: TGTGCCAGCAGTAGTCTGGGCAGGCTCGGCTATGGCTACACCTTC
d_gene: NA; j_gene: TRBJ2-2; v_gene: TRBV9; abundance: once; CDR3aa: CASSVVGQGYTGELFF; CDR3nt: TGTGCCAGCAGCGTAGTGGGCCAGGGGTACACCGGGGAGCTGTTTTTT
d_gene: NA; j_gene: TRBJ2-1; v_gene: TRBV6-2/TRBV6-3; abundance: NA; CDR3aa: CASSLRQSFSYNEQFF; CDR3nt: TGTGCCAGCAGTTTACGACAGAGCTTTTCCTACAATGAGCAGTTCTTC
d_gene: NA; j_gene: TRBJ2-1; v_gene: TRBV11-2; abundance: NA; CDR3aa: CASSLVGSSYNEQFF; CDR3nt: TGTGCCAGCAGCTTAGTTGGTAGCTCCTACAATGAGCAGTTCTTC
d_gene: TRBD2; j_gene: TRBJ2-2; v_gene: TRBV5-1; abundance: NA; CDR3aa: CASSGTSGGPGDTGELFF; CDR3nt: TGCGCCAGCAGCGGAACTAGCGGGGGCCCGGGGGACACCGGGGAGCTGTTTTTT
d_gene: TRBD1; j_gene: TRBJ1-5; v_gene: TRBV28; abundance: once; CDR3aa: CASSLDRGLINQPQHF; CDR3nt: TGTGCCAGCAGTCTGGACAGGGGGCTGATCAATCAGCCCCAGCATTTT
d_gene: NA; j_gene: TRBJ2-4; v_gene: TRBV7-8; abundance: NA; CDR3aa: CASSLVGPEKHGNIQYF; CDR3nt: TGTGCCAGCAGCTTAGTGGGGCCGGAGAAGCATGGAAACATTCAGTACTTC
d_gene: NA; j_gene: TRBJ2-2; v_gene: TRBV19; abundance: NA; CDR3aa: CASRRAGELFF; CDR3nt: TGTGCCAGTAGGAGGGCCGGGGAGCTGTTTTTT
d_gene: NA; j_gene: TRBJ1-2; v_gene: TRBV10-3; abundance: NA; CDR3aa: CAISESPGGRIPYGYTF; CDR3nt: TGTGCCATCAGTGAGTCTCCGGGAGGACGGATTCCCTATGGCTACACCTTC
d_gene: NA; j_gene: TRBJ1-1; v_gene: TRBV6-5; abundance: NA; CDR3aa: CASSFDSRTEAFF; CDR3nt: TGTGCCAGCAGTTTCGACAGCCGCACTGAAGCTTTCTTT
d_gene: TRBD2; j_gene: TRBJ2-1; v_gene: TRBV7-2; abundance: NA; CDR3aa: CASSSGLAGGQFF; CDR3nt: TGTGCCAGCAGCTCCGGACTAGCGGGCGGGCAGTTCTTC
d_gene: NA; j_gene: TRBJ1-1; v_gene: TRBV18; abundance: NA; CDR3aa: CASSPQGSAEAFF; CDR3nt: TGTGCCAGCTCACCCCAGGGTTCAGCTGAAGCTTTCTTT
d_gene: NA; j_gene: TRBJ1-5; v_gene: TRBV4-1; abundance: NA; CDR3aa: CASRQDNSNQPQHF; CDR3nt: TGCGCCAGCAGACAGGACAATAGCAATCAGCCCCAGCATTTT
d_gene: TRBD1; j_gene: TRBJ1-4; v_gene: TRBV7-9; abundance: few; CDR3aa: CASSAGQGNEKLFF; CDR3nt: TGTGCCAGCAGCGCGGGACAGGGGAACGAAAAACTGTTTTTT
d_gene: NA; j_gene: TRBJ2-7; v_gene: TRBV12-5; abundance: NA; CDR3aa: CASLLMASEDYEQYF; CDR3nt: TGTGCTAGTTTATTGATGGCTAGCGAGGACTACGAGCAGTACTTC
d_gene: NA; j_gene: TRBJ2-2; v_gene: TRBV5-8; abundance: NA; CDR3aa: CASSLAETRNTGELFF; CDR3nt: TGTGCCAGCAGCTTGGCCGAGACAAGGAACACCGGGGAGCTGTTTTTT
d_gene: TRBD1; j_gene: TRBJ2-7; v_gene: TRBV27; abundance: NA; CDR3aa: CASSLAGTGVYEQYF; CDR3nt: TGTGCCAGCAGTCTAGCCGGGACAGGCGTCTACGAGCAGTACTTC
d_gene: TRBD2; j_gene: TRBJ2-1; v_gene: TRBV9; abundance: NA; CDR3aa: CASTPREGGTYNEQFF; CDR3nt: TGTGCCAGCACCCCGAGGGAGGGAGGAACCTACAATGAGCAGTTCTTC
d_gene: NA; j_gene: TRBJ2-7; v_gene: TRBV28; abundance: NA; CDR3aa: CASTPGDSYEQYF; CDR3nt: TGTGCCAGCACCCCCGGGGACTCCTATGAGCAGTACTTC
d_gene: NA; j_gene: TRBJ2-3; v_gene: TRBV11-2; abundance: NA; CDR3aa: CASRDSGSTDTQYF; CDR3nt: TGTGCCAGCAGGGATAGCGGAAGCACAGATACGCAGTATTTT
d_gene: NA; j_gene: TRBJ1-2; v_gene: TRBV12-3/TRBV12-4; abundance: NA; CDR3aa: CASSFTGNYGYTF; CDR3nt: TGTGCCAGCAGTTTTACAGGAAACTATGGCTACACCTTC